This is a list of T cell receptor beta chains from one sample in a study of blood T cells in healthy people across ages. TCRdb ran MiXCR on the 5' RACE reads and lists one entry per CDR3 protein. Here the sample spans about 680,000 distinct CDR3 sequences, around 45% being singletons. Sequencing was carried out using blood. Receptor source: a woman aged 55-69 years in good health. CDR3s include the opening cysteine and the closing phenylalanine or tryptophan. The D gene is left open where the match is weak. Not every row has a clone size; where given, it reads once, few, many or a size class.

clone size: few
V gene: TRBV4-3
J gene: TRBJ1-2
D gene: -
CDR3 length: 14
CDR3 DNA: TGCGCCAGCAGCCTAAGCCTAGGAGAGGGCGGCTACACCTTC
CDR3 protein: CASSLSLGEGGYTF

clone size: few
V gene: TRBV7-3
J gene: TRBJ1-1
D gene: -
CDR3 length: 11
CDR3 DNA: TGTGCCAGCAGCTACAGGGTTGAAGCTTTCTTT
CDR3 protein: CASSYRVEAFF

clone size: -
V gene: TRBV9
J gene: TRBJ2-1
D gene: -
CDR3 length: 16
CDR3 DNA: TGTGCCAGCAGCGTCAGGTCAGGGTTTGACTACAATGAGCAGTTCTTC
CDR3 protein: CASSVRSGFDYNEQFF

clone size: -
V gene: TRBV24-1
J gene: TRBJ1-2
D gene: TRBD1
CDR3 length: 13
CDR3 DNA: TGTGCCACCAGTACACAGGGGGCTAATGGCTACACCTTC
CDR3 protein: CATSTQGANGYTF

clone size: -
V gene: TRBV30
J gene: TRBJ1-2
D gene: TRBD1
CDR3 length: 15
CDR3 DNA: TGTGCCTGGAGAACCTTGGGACAGGGGGACTATGGCTACACCTTC
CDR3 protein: CAWRTLGQGDYGYTF

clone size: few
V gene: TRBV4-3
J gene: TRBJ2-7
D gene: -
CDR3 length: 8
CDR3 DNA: TGCGCCAGCAGCCATCCGTACTTC
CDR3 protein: CASSHPYF

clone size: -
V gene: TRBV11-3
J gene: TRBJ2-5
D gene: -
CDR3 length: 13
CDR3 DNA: TGTGCCAGCACTGCAACTAACGGCAATGAGCAGTACTTC
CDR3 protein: CASTATNGNEQYF

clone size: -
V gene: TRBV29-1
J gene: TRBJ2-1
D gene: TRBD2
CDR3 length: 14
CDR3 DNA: TGCAGCGCCACTAGCGGGAGACTCAGCAATGAGCAGTTCTTC
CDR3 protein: CSATSGRLSNEQFF

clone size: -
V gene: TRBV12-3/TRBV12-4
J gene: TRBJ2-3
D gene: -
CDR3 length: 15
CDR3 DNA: TGTGCCAGCAGTTCACGGTCCCCCGGGGGAGGTACGCAGTATTTT
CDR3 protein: CASSSRSPGGGTQYF

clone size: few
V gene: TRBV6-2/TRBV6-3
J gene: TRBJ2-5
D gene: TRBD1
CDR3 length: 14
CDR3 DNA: TGTGCCAGCAGACGAACAGGGGGCCAAGAGACCCAGTACTTC
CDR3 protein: CASRRTGGQETQYF

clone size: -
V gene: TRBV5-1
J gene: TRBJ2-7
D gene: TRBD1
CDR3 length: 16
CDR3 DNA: TGCGCCAGCAGCTTGCAGACCGGGACAGGGACCCACGAGCAGTACTTC
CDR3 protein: CASSLQTGTGTHEQYF

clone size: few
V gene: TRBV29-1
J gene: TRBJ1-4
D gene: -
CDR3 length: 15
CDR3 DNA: TGCAGCGTTGAAGATTGGCAGGGAGGGAGTGAAAAACTGTTTTTT
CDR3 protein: CSVEDWQGGSEKLFF

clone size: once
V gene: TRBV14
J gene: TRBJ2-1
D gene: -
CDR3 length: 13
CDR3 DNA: TGTGCCAGCGGTAAGGGGACCTACAATGAGCAGTTCTTC
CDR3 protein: CASGKGTYNEQFF

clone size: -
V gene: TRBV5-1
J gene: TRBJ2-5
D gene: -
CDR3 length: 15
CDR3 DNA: TGCGCCAGCAGGCCTACAGGGCACCCCCAAGAGACCCAGTACTTC
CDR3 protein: CASRPTGHPQETQYF

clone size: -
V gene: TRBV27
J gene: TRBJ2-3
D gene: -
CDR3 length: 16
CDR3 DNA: TGTGCCAGCAGTTTAACGGCCGGATCTAGCACAGATACGCAGTATTTT
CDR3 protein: CASSLTAGSSTDTQYF

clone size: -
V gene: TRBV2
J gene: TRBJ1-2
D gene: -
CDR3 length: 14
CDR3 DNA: TGTGCCAGCAGTGTAGGGGTGCTGGCTTATGGCTACACCTTC
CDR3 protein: CASSVGVLAYGYTF

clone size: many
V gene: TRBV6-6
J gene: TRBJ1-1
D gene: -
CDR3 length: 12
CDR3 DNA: TGTGCCAGCAGAACTTCGGACACTGAAGCTTTCTTT
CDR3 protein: CASRTSDTEAFF

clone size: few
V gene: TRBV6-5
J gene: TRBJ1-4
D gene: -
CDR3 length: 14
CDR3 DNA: TGTGCCAGCAGGTCCCAATCAACTAATGAAAAACTGTTTTTT
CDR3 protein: CASRSQSTNEKLFF

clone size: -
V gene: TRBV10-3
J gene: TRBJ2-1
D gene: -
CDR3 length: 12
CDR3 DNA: TGTGCCATCAGTGACGGTGTCACCGAGCAGTTCTTC
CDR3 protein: CAISDGVTEQFF

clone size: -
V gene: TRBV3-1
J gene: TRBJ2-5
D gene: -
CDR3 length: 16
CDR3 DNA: TGTGCCAGCAGCCTTCCTAGCGGACAGTACCAAGAGACCCAGTACTTC
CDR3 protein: CASSLPSGQYQETQYF

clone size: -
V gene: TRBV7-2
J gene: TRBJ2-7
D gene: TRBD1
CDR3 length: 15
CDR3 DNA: TGTGCCAGCAGCCGGGACAGGGGACCCTCCTACGAGCAGTACTTC
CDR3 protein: CASSRDRGPSYEQYF

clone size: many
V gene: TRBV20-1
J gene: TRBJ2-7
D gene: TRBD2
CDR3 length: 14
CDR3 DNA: TGCAGTGCTGGGAAGGGCGGGAGTTGGTACGAGCAGTACTTC
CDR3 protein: CSAGKGGSWYEQYF

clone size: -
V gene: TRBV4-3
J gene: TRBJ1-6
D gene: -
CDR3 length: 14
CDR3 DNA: TGCGCCAGCAGCCAACCGGGGGGGAATTCACCCCTCCACTTT
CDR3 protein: CASSQPGGNSPLHF

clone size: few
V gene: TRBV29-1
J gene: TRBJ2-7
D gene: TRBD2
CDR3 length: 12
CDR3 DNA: TGCAGCGCTCGCTGGGGGGGATACGAGCAGTACTTC
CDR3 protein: CSARWGGYEQYF

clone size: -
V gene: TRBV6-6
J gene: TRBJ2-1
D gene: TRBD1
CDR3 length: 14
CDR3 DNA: TGTGCCAGCAGTTACGAGGGGGCCCGCAATGAGCAGTTCTTC
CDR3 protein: CASSYEGARNEQFF

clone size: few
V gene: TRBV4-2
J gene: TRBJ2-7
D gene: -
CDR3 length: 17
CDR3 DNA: TGTGCCAGCAGCCAAGACTTCTCAGGATCTTTTTATTACGAGCAGTACTTC
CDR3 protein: CASSQDFSGSFYYEQYF

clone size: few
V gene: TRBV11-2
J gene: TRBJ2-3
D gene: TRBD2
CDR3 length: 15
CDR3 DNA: TGTGCCAGCAGCTCCGCGGGAGGTGGCACAGATACGCAGTATTTT
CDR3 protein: CASSSAGGGTDTQYF

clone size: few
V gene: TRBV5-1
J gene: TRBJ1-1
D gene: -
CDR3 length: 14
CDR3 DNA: TGCGCCAGCAGCTTGGTACGGTCGAACACTGAAGCTTTCTTT
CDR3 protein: CASSLVRSNTEAFF

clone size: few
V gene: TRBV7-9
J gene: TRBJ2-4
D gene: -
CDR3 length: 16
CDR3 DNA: TGTGCCAGCAGCTTGGCGACAGCAGGGGATAGGAACATTCAGTACTTC
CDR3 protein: CASSLATAGDRNIQYF

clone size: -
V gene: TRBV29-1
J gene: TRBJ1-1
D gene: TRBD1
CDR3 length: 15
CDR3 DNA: TGCAGCGTGGTAACAGGGGAGGGAATGAACACTGAAGCTTTCTTT
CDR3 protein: CSVVTGEGMNTEAFF

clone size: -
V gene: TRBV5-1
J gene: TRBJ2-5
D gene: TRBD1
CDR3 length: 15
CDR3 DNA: TGCGCCAGCAGCTGGGGGACAGGGGGTCAAGAGACCCAGTACTTC
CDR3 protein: CASSWGTGGQETQYF

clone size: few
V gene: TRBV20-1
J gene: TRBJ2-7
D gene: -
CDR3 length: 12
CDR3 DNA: TGCAGTGCTCACCCGGGCGGCTACGAGCAGTACTTC
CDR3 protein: CSAHPGGYEQYF

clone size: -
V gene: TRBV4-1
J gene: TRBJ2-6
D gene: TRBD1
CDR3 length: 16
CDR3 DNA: TGCGCCAGCAGCCAAGACAGGGGGACTGGGGCCAACGTCCTGACTTTC
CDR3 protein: CASSQDRGTGANVLTF

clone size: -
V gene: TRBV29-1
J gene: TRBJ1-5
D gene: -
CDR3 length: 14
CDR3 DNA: TGCAGCGTTAAGGGAGGGGATAGCAATCAGCCCCAGCATTTT
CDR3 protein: CSVKGGDSNQPQHF

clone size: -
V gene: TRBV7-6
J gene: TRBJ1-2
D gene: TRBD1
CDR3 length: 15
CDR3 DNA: TGTGCCAGCAGCTTGCAGGACAGGGCGGACTATGGCTACACCTTC
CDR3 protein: CASSLQDRADYGYTF

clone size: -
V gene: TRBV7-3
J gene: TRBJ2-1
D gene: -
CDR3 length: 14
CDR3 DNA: TGTGCCAGCAGGGGGGGACCCAGTCAGGGTGAGCAGTTCTTC
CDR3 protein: CASRGGPSQGEQFF

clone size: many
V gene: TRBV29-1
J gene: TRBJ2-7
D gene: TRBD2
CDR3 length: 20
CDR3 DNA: TGCAGCGTTGTAGGGGGGATTGGACTAGCGGGAGGAAGGGACTCCTACGAGCAGTACTTC
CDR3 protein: CSVVGGIGLAGGRDSYEQYF